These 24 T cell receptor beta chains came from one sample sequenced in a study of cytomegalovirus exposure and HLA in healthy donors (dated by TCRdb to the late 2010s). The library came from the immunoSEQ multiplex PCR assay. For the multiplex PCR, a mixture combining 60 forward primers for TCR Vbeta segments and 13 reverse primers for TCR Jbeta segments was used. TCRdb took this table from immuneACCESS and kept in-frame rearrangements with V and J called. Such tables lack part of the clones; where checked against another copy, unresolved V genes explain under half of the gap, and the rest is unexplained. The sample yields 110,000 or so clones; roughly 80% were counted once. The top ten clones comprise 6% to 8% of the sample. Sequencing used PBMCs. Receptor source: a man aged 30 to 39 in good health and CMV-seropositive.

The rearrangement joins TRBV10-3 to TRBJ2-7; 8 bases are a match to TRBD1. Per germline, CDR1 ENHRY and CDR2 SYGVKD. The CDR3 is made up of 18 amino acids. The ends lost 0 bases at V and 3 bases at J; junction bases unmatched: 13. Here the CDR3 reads CAISESSRDRFRHYEQYF. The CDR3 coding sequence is TGTGCCATCAGTGAGTCGTCCCGGGACAGGTTCCGCCACTACGAGCAGTACTTC.

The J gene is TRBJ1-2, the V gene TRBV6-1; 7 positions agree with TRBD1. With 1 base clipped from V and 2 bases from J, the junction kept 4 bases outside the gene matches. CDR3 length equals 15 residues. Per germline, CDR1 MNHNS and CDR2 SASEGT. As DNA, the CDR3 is TGTGCCAGCAGTGAAGGAGGGGGACAGAACTATGGCTACACCTTC. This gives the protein CASSEGGGQNYGYTF.

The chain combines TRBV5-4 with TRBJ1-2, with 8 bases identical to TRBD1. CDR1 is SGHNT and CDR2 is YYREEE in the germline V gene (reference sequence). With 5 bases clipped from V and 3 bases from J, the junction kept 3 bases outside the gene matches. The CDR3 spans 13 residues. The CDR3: CASRAGGDYGYTF. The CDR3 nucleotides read TGTGCCAGCAGGGCAGGGGGCGACTATGGCTACACCTTC.

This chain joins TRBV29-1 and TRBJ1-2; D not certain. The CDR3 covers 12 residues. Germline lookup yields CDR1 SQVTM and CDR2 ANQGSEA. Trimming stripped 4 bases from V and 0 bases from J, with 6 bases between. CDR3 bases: TGCAGCGTTGGGCAGTCTAACTATGGCTACACCTTC. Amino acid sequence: CSVGQSNYGYTF.

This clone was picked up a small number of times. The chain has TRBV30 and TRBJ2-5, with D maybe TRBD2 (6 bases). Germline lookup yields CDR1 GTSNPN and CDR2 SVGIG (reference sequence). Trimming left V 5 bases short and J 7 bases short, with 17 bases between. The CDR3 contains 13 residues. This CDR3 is CAWAGKGSGTQYF. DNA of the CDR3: TGTGCCTGGGCGGGGAAAGGGTCGGGGACCCAGTACTTC.

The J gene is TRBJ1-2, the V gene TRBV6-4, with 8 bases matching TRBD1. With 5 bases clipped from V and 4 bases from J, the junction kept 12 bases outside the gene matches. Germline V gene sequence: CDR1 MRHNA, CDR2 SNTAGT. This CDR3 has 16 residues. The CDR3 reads CASSYKPGQGPYGYTF. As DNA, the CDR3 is TGTGCCAGCAGTTACAAACCCGGACAGGGTCCCTATGGCTACACCTTC.

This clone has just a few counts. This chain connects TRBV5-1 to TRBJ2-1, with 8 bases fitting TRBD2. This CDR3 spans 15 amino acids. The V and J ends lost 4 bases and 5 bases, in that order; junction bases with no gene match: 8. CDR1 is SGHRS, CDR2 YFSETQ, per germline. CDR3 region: CASSGGGIYDNEQFF. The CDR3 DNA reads TGCGCCAGCAGCGGCGGGGGGATATATGACAATGAGCAGTTCTTC.

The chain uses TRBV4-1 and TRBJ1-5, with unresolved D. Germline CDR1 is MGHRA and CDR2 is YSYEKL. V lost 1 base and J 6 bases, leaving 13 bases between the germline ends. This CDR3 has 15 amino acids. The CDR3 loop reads CASSQVAGWAQPQHF. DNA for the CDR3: TGCGCCAGCAGCCAAGTCGCAGGTTGGGCTCAGCCCCAGCATTTT.

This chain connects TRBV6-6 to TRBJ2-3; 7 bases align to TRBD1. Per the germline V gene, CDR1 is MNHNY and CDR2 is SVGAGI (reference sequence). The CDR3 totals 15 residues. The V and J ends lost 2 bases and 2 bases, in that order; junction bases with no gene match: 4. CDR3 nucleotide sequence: TGTGCCAGCAGTTACGGAGACAGGGCCACAGATACGCAGTATTTT. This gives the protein CASSYGDRATDTQYF.

CDR3 loop: CASSGPSEEGETQYF. The CDR3 coding sequence is TGTGCCAGCAGTGGGCCATCGGAGGAAGGGGAGACCCAGTACTTC. The chain recombines TRBV2 with TRBJ2-5, with TRBD2 as a possible D gene (5 bases). The germline gives CDR1 SNHLY, CDR2 FYNNEI. This CDR3 spans 15 amino acids. Deletions cut 4 bases from V and 5 bases from J, with 17 bases between.

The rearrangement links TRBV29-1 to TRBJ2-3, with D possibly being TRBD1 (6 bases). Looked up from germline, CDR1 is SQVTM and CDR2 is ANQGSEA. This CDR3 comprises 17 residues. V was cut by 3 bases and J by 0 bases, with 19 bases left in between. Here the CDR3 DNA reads TGCAGCGTTGATAATGAGTATGGACAGCCTAGCACAGATACGCAGTATTTT. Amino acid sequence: CSVDNEYGQPSTDTQYF.

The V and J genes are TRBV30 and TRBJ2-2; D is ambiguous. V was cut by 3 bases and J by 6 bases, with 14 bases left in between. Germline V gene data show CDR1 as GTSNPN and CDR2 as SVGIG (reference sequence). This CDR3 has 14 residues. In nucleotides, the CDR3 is TGTGCCTGGAGGCCCCCCGACTCGCCCGGGGAGCTGTTTTTT. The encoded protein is CAWRPPDSPGELFF.

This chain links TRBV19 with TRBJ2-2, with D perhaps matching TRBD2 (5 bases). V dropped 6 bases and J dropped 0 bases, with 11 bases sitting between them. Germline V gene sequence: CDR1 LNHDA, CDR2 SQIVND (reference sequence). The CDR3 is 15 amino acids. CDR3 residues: CASRRVETNTGELFF. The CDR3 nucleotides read TGTGCCAGTAGGAGGGTGGAAACGAACACCGGGGAGCTGTTTTTT.

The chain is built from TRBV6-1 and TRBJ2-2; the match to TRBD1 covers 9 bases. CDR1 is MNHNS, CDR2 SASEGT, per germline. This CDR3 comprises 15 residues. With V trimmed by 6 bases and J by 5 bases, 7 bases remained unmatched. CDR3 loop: CASRKQGARTGELFF. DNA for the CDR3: TGTGCCAGCAGGAAACAGGGGGCGAGAACCGGGGAGCTGTTTTTT.

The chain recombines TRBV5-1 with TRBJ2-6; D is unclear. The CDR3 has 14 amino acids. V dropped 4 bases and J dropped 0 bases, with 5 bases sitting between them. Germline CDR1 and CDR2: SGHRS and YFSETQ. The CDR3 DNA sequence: TGCGCCAGCAGCCCTTCCTCTGGGGCCAACGTCCTGACTTTC. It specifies CASSPSSGANVLTF.

The CDR3 DNA sequence: TGTGCCAGCAGGCTGTGGACTAGCGGGGCCACAGATACGCAGTATTTT. Translated: CASRLWTSGATDTQYF. The rearrangement links TRBV5-5 to TRBJ2-3; 12 nucleotides agree with TRBD2. The CDR3 extends over 16 amino acids. V lost 5 bases and J lost 2; bases outside the gene matches: 6. Germline V gene lookup returns CDR1 SGHKS and CDR2 YYEKEE (reference sequence).

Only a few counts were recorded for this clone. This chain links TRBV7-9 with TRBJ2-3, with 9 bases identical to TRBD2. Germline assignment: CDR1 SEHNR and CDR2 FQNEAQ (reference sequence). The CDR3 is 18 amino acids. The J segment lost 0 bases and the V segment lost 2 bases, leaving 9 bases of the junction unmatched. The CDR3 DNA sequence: TGTGCCAGCAGCTTAACAGCGGGGGGTACCTATAGCACAGATACGCAGTATTTT. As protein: CASSLTAGGTYSTDTQYF.

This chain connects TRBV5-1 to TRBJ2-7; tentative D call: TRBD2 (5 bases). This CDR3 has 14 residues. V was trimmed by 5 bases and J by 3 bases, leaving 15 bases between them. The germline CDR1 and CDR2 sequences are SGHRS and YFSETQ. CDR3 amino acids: CASSYDGVNYEQYF. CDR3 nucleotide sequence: TGCGCCAGCAGTTATGACGGGGTTAACTACGAGCAGTACTTC.

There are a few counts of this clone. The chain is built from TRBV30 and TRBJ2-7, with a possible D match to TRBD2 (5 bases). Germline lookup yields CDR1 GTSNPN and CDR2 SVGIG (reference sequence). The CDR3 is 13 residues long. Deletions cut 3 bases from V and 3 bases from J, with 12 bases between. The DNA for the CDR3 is TGTGCCTGGAGCGTATGGGAGCTCTACGAGCAGTACTTC. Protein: CAWSVWELYEQYF.

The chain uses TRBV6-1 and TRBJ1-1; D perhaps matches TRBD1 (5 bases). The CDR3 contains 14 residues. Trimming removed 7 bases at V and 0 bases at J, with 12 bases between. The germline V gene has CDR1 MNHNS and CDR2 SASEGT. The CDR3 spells CASTWGSLNTEAFF. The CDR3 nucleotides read TGTGCCAGCACCTGGGGCAGCCTGAACACTGAAGCTTTCTTT.

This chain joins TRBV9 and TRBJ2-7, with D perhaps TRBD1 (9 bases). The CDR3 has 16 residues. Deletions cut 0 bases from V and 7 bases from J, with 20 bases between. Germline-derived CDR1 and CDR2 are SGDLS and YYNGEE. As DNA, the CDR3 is TGTGCCAGCAGCGTAGGCCTTAGCGGGACAGGGCAGGAGCAGTACTTC. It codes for CASSVGLSGTGQEQYF.

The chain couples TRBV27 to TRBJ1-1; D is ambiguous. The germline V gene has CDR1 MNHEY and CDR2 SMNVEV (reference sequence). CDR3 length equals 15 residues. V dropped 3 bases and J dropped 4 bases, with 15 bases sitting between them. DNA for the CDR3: TGTGCCAGCAGTTTCTCCGGACTAGCGCGCACTGAAGCTTTCTTT. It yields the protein CASSFSGLARTEAFF.

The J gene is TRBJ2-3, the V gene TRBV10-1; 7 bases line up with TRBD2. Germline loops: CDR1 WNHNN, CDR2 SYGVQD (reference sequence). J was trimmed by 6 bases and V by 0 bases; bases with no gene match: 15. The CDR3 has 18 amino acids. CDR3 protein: CASSESDNRLAVMDTQYF. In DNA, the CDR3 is TGCGCCAGCAGTGAGTCTGATAATAGGCTAGCGGTGATGGATACGCAGTATTTT.

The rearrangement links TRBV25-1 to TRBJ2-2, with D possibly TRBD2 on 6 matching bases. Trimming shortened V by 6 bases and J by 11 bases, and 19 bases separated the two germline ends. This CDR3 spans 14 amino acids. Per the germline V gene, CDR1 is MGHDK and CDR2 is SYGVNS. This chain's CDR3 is CASSEGSWGGELFF. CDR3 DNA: TGTGCCAGCAGCGAAGGGTCATGGGGAGGTGAGCTGTTTTTT.